The 16 T cell receptor beta chains below come from one sample, sequenced in a study of T cell changes during pregnancy in multiple sclerosis. TCRdb's table, derived via immunoSEQ multiplex PCR, lists solely in-frame clones and lacks some. The sample gives 90,000 to 120,000 clones, roughly 93% of which show up once; around 0.96% is in the top ten. The source was peripheral blood, collected before pregnancy. The source is a female donor with multiple sclerosis, enrolled in a pregnancy study.

This clone was observed a single time. J is TRBJ1-1 and V is TRBV7-3; 10 bases are shared with TRBD1. J gave up 4 bases and V 5 bases, and 7 bases lay outside the gene matches. The CDR3 contains 15 residues. Germline V gives CDR1 SGHTA, CDR2 FQGTGA. CDR3 protein: CASSLWTGGSTEAFF. The DNA of the CDR3 is TGTGCCAGCAGCCTCTGGACAGGGGGAAGCACTGAAGCTTTCTTT. Complete variable domain (other parts from reference TRBV7-3 and TRBJ1-1): GAGVSQTPSNKVTEKGKYVELRCDPISGHTALYWYRQSLGQGPEFLIYFQGTGAADDSGLPNDRFFAVRPEGSVSTLKIQRTERGDSAVYLCASSLWTGGSTEAFFGQGTRLTVV.

This rearrangement joins TRBV18 to TRBJ2-6; 9 nucleotides match TRBD1. The germline V gene has CDR1 KGHSH and CDR2 LQKENI. This CDR3 is 17 amino acids long. The junction had 7 bases not matched to a gene; V was cut back by 3 bases and J by 4 bases. In DNA, the CDR3 is TGTGCCAGCTCACCGAGAACAGGGGGCGCCGGGGCCAACGTCCTGACTTTC. This encodes CASSPRTGGAGANVLTF.

V usage is TRBV14 and J usage is TRBJ2-3, with D maybe TRBD2 (6 bases). The germline CDR1 and CDR2 sequences are SGHDN and FVKESK. Trimming cost V 4 bases and J 6 bases, with 20 bases left between them. The CDR3 extends over 16 amino acids. The CDR3 protein is CASSPRSGVASDTQYF. The CDR3 DNA reads TGTGCCAGCAGCCCAAGGTCGGGGGTGGCGTCCGATACGCAGTATTTT.

This clone was counted a single time. The chain uses TRBV27 and TRBJ2-2, with 7 bases lining up with TRBD2. With 1 base clipped from V and 5 bases from J, the junction kept 7 bases outside the gene matches. CDR1 is MNHEY and CDR2 is SMNVEV in the germline V gene (reference sequence). There are 16 residues in the CDR3. The CDR3 loop is CASSLLRTSRTGELFF. In DNA form, the CDR3 reads TGTGCCAGCAGTTTATTGCGGACTAGTCGGACCGGGGAGCTGTTTTTT.

This clone has only a few counts. The rearrangement uses TRBV5-6 and TRBJ2-1; 9 bases match TRBD1. This CDR3 has 14 residues. CDR1 is SGHDT, CDR2 YYEEEE, per germline. After removal of 4 bases from V and 9 bases from J, the junction contained 8 bases not matched to a gene. CDR3 amino acids: CASSPTGGRGEQFF. The DNA for the CDR3 is TGTGCCAGCAGCCCAACAGGGGGCCGGGGTGAGCAGTTCTTC.

This clone appeared once. The chain combines TRBV5-1 with TRBJ2-1, with a tentative D call TRBD2 (6 bases). The CDR3 is 15 amino acids. CDR1 is SGHRS and CDR2 is YFSETQ in the germline V gene. Trimming pared 6 bases from V and 0 bases from J, leaving 13 bases between. DNA for the CDR3: TGCGCCAGCAATGTTTGGGGAGGCTCCTACAATGAGCAGTTCTTC. Translation: CASNVWGGSYNEQFF.

This clone was detected once. The chain joins TRBV11-2 to TRBJ1-1; no firm D call. CDR1 is SGHAT and CDR2 is FQNNGV in the germline V gene. V was clipped by 5 bases and J by 0 bases, with 13 bases between them. This CDR3 is built from 15 residues. The CDR3 region has the DNA TGTGCCAGCAGCCACCCGGGGAGGGTGAACACTGAAGCTTTCTTT. Amino acids: CASSHPGRVNTEAFF.

The chain employs TRBV5-1 and TRBJ2-1; 7 bases map to TRBD1. Trimming cost V 5 bases and J 0 bases; bases outside gene matches: 5. The germline CDR1 and CDR2 sequences are SGHRS and YFSETQ. The CDR3 contains 15 residues. CDR3 sequence: CASREDRTSYNEQFF. CDR3 in DNA: TGCGCCAGCAGGGAGGACAGGACCTCCTACAATGAGCAGTTCTTC.

J is TRBJ2-3 and V is TRBV30; 8 nucleotides match TRBD2. Trimming took 3 bases from V and 9 from J; bases not matched to a gene: 23. Per germline, CDR1 GTSNPN and CDR2 SVGIG (reference sequence). The CDR3 spans 18 residues. CDR3 bases: TGTGCCTGGAGATCAATGAACACGCCACTAGCGGCCCTCGGGACGCAGTATTTT. Its protein product is CAWRSMNTPLAALGTQYF.

This chain connects TRBV5-6 to TRBJ2-1, with D perhaps TRBD2 (5 bases). CDR1 is SGHDT, CDR2 YYEEEE, per germline. This CDR3 has 16 residues. Trimming took off 4 bases at V and 0 bases at J, with 14 bases between the two ends. The CDR3 DNA reads as TGTGCCAGCAGCACCGGGCGGGTGATCTCCTACAATGAGCAGTTCTTC. Protein sequence: CASSTGRVISYNEQFF.

This clone appeared a single time. The CDR3 nucleotides are TGTGCCAGCAGCTTAGTCCGTAGGACTAGCGCTACCTACAATGAGCAGTTCTTC. Its translation: CASSLVRRTSATYNEQFF. The chain employs TRBV11-2 and TRBJ2-1, with 9 nucleotides matching TRBD2. The germline V gene has CDR1 SGHAT and CDR2 FQNNGV. This CDR3 comprises 18 residues. V was clipped by 1 base and J by 2 bases; unmatched bases: 9. Together with reference TRBV11-2 and TRBJ2-1, the CDR3 gives the full variable domain: EAGVAQSPRYKIIEKRQSVAFWCNPISGHATLYWYQQILGQGPKLLIQFQNNGVVDDSQLPKDRFSAERLKGVDSTLKIQPAKLEDSAVYLCASSLVRRTSATYNEQFFGPGTRLTVL.

This clone was observed a handful of times. The chain has TRBV20-1 and TRBJ2-7, with D tentatively TRBD2 (6 bases). The germline V and J ends were trimmed by 6 bases and 6 bases, with 12 bases remaining between them. The CDR3 runs 11 residues. Per germline, CDR1 DFQATT and CDR2 SNEGSKA (reference sequence). CDR3 nucleotides: TGCAGTGCCTCTACTAGCTCCGAGCAGTACTTC. It encodes CSASTSSEQYF.

The chain carries TRBV5-6 and TRBJ1-5; 9 bases fit TRBD1. The V gene end was trimmed by 2 bases and the J gene end by 3 bases; junction bases not matched to a gene: 6. This CDR3 is built from 16 residues. Germline V gives CDR1 SGHDT, CDR2 YYEEEE. CDR3 DNA sequence: TGTGCCAGCAGCTTAAAACAGGGGGCGGCCAATCAGCCCCAGCATTTT. Translated: CASSLKQGAANQPQHF. Using reference TRBV5-6 and TRBJ1-5 for the parts outside the CDR3, the full variable domain is DAGVTQSPTHLIKTRGQQVTLRCSPKSGHDTVSWYQQALGQGPQFIFQYYEEEERQRGNFPDRFSGHQFPNYSSELNVNALLLGDSALYLCASSLKQGAANQPQHFGDGTRLSIL.

CDR3 residues: CASSQGGLGQGAGDSNQPQHF. The CDR3 nucleotides are TGTGCCAGCAGCCAAGGGGGCTTGGGACAGGGGGCTGGGGATAGCAATCAGCCCCAGCATTTT. J is TRBJ1-5 and V is TRBV4-2; TRBD1 matches at 12 bases. Germline V CDR1 and CDR2: LGHNA, YNFKEQ. Germline trimming cut 1 base from V and 0 bases from J; bases unmatched to any gene: 13. The CDR3 sequence is 21 residues long.

This clone was observed a single time. The chain is built from TRBV9 and TRBJ2-2; tentative D call: TRBD2 (6 bases). The length of the CDR3 is 15 residues. Trimming took 3 bases from V and 5 from J, leaving 14 bases between them. The germline V gene encodes CDR1 SGDLS and CDR2 YYNGEE. The CDR3 is CASSAGGFGTGELFF. In nucleotides, the CDR3 is TGTGCCAGCAGCGCTGGGGGGTTTGGAACCGGGGAGCTGTTTTTT.

The chain has TRBV2 and TRBJ2-7; maybe TRBD2 (5 bases). This CDR3 region has 15 residues. The V gene lost 2 bases and the J gene lost 4 bases, with 15 bases spanning the gap. Germline V gene data show CDR1 as SNHLY and CDR2 as FYNNEI. The CDR3 sequence is CASSEHSPRVYEQYF. As DNA, the CDR3 is TGTGCCAGCAGTGAACACTCACCGCGGGTGTACGAGCAGTACTTC.